The 20 T cell receptor beta chains reported below all come from one sample, sequenced in a study of T cells in Graves' hyperthyroidism and ophthalmopathy. TCR beta CDR3 regions were amplified from RNA. Initially, a first-round RT-PCR of the TCR CDR3 employed the HTBI primer set. TCRdb analysed the multiplex PCR reads with MiXCR anew, one entry per CDR3 protein. The sample has nearly 750,000 distinct CDR3 sequences, 35% seen once. Sample: blood. The receptors derive from a woman between 35 and 50 years old with Graves' hyperthyroidism.

About this clonotype: A much larger clone lies one base from this, so it may be a read error. In nucleotides, the CDR3 is TGTGCCAGCAGCTTCTCGGGGGCAGGGGGCGTCGAGCAGTACTTC. Translated: CASSFSGAGGVEQYF. The chain is built from TRBV5-1 and TRBJ2-7, with TRBD1 matching over 8 bases. This CDR3 is built from 15 residues. CDR1 and CDR2 from the germline V gene are SGHRS and YFSETQ.

The rearrangement links TRBV6-6 to TRBJ2-2; TRBD1 is a possible D gene (6 bases). Per germline, CDR1 MNHNY and CDR2 SVGAGI (reference sequence). CDR3 size: 15 residues. The germline V and J ends were trimmed by 0 bases and 7 bases, with 12 bases remaining between them. Here the CDR3 reads CASSYSGQGNGELFF. CDR3 coding DNA: TGTGCCAGCAGTTACTCGGGTCAGGGGAACGGGGAGCTGTTTTTT.

The V and J genes are TRBV7-2 and TRBJ1-1; the D is unclear. V shed 3 bases and J shed 3 bases, with 11 bases lying between them. This CDR3 spans 14 amino acids. CDR1 and CDR2 (germline): SGHTA, FQGNSA. In DNA form, the CDR3 reads TGTGCCAGCAGCTTTTGGGGTAGGGACACTGAAGCTTTCTTT. Translating it yields CASSFWGRDTEAFF.

The table lists this clonotype with many counts. This CDR3 reads CASSLAGTGPSYEQYF. In DNA, the CDR3 is TGTGCCAGCAGCTTAGCCGGGACAGGGCCGTCCTACGAGCAGTACTTC. The chain has TRBV7-9 and TRBJ2-7, with 9 nucleotides matching TRBD1. The V gene end was trimmed by 0 bases and the J gene end by 1 base; junction bases not matched to a gene: 4. The CDR3 is made up of 16 amino acids. Germline CDR1 is SEHNR and CDR2 is FQNEAQ (reference sequence).

This clonotype has just a few counts. The chain is built from TRBV6-1 and TRBJ1-1; TRBD1 agrees at 7 bases. Germline CDR1 is MNHNS and CDR2 is SASEGT. The trim removed 4 bases at V and 2 bases at J, leaving 7 bases unmatched. CDR3 size: 15 residues. In nucleotides, the CDR3 is TGTGCCAGCAGTGCGGACAGGATCAAAAACACTGAAGCTTTCTTT. Residues: CASSADRIKNTEAFF.

The gene calls are TRBV7-2 and TRBJ1-2, with a possible D match to TRBD1 (5 bases). The germline V and J ends were trimmed by 5 bases and 1 base, with 17 bases remaining between them. The CDR3 runs to 16 residues. In germline, CDR1 is SGHTA, CDR2 FQGNSA. The CDR3 here is CASSGGSPVGNYGYTF. The CDR3, as DNA: TGTGCCAGCAGCGGGGGGTCTCCGGTGGGTAACTATGGCTACACCTTC.

This clonotype has at least ten counts. This chain connects TRBV12-3 or TRBV12-4 to TRBJ2-6; TRBD2 matches at 7 bases. CDR3 size: 15 residues. Trimming cost V 6 bases and J 2 bases; bases outside gene matches: 4. CDR3 nucleotides: TGTGCCAGCAGCTCTACTAGCGCTGGGGCCAACGTCCTGACTTTC. Amino acid sequence: CASSSTSAGANVLTF.

Regarding this clonotype: The junction differs from germline at one of its ends, possibly a read error. The chain carries TRBV7-9 and TRBJ2-5; no firm D call. The DNA end is a closer match to TRBJ2-1, so the J assignment may be wrong. The CDR3 is 11 amino acids. CDR1 and CDR2 (germline): SEHNR, FQNEAQ (reference sequence). The chain's CDR3 is CASSIDNEQFF. Written as DNA, the CDR3 is TGCGCCAGCAGCATAGACAATGAGCAGTTCTTC.

The chain combines TRBV10-3 with TRBJ1-1, with unresolved D. In germline, CDR1 is ENHRY, CDR2 SYGVKD. Trimming took 7 bases from V and 4 from J, leaving 13 bases between them. This CDR3 is 13 amino acids long. CDR3 in amino acids: CAINSGRATEAFF. The DNA of the CDR3 is TGTGCCATCAATAGCGGGAGGGCCACTGAAGCTTTCTTT.

A remark on this clonotype: Compared with germline, one end of the junction differs, possibly owing to a read error. The J gene is TRBJ2-7, the V gene TRBV6-1; D uncertain. CDR3 size: 11 residues. The germline CDR1 and CDR2 sequences are MNHNS and SASEGT. The CDR3 DNA reads as TGCGCCAGCAGTGCTATCCACGAGCAGTACTTC. This sequence encodes CASSAIHEQYF.

The chain combines TRBV9 with TRBJ2-5, with 8 bases lining up with TRBD1. The V gene's germline CDR1 is SGDLS and CDR2 YYNGEE. Unmatched junction bases numbered 9, after V lost 4 bases and J lost 1 base. The CDR3 length is 16 residues. CDR3 DNA sequence: TGTGCCAGCAGCCAAGCCGAGACAGGGGTCCAAGAGACCCAGTACTTC. This sequence encodes CASSQAETGVQETQYF.

The chain combines TRBV6-6 with TRBJ1-1; no firm D call. CDR1 MNHNY and CDR2 SVGAGI come from the germline V gene (reference sequence). V was trimmed by 5 bases and J by 10 bases, leaving 17 bases between them. The CDR3 has 13 amino acids. Here the CDR3 reads CASSEDTRRIAFF. The CDR3 DNA reads as TGTGCCAGCAGTGAAGACACTCGGAGAATAGCTTTCTTT.

This clonotype has just a few counts. The chain recombines TRBV19 with TRBJ1-2; D uncertain. From germline, CDR1 is LNHDA and CDR2 SQIVND (reference sequence). V was shortened by 3 bases and J by 0 bases, with 11 bases between the two germline ends. This CDR3 region has 15 residues. CDR3 DNA sequence: TGTGCCAGTAGTATTGCAATATCTACTAACTATGGCTACACCTTC. Translation gives CASSIAISTNYGYTF.

V gene TRBV6-1 combines with J gene TRBJ2-5; no clear D gene. Germline-derived CDR1 and CDR2 are MNHNS and SASEGT. This CDR3 has 15 amino acids. V was pared by 2 bases and J by 2 bases, with 12 bases between. The chain's CDR3 is CASSEYGSTQETQYF. In DNA form, the CDR3 reads TGTGCCAGCAGTGAATACGGATCGACTCAAGAGACCCAGTACTTC.

The chain is built from TRBV19 and TRBJ2-2, with D possibly called TRBD1 or TRBD2 (5 bases each). The CDR3 sequence is 16 residues long. The germline gives CDR1 LNHDA, CDR2 SQIVND (reference sequence). V lost 7 bases to trimming and J lost 3 bases, with 18 bases between them. This CDR3 reads CASTRLGTVDTGELFF. In nucleotides, the CDR3 is TGTGCCAGTACCCGACTCGGGACCGTGGACACCGGGGAGCTGTTTTTT.

This clonotype was observed a few times. The chain joins TRBV15 to TRBJ1-2, with D possibly being TRBD1 (5 bases). Germline V CDR1 and CDR2: LNHNV, YYDKDF (reference sequence). Deletions cut 1 base from V and 9 bases from J, with 12 bases between. The CDR3 covers 13 residues. CDR3 in DNA: TGTGCCACCAGCAGAGGCAGGGAGGTTAGCTACACCTTC. Its protein product is CATSRGREVSYTF.

At least ten counts were recorded for this clonotype. The chain employs TRBV29-1 and TRBJ1-2; 7 nucleotides line up with TRBD1. The germline gives CDR1 SQVTM, CDR2 ANQGSEA. The V gene end was trimmed by 7 bases and the J gene end by 5 bases; junction bases not matched to a gene: 7. This CDR3 is 12 amino acids long. CDR3: CSAGDSGYGYTF. CDR3 DNA sequence: TGCAGCGCTGGGGACAGCGGATATGGCTACACCTTC.

This clonotype has more than one count but fewer than ten. The V and J genes are TRBV12-3 or TRBV12-4 and TRBJ2-6; 7 bases are shared with TRBD1. The CDR3 spans 18 residues. V gave up 6 bases and J gave up 0 bases; unmatched junction bases: 11. CDR3 residues: CASSPLTGKHSGANVLTF. The CDR3, as DNA: TGTGCCAGCAGCCCACTGACAGGGAAGCACTCTGGGGCCAACGTCCTGACTTTC.

This clonotype turned up a few times. The J gene is TRBJ2-5, the V gene TRBV6-5; D gene unclear. The CDR3 is 13 residues long. Trimming removed 8 bases from V and 5 bases from J, with 15 bases in between. CDR1 is MNHEY, CDR2 SVGAGI, per germline. The CDR3, as DNA: TGTGCCAGCCGGACCGAATTTTGGGAGACCCAGTACTTC. Translation: CASRTEFWETQYF.

This clonotype was observed a handful of times. The chain employs TRBV20-1 and TRBJ2-7; D is unclear. The germline gives CDR1 DFQATT, CDR2 SNEGSKA (reference sequence). There are 15 residues in the CDR3. The ends were cut back, 0 bases at V and 5 bases at J, with 17 bases in the middle. The CDR3 spells CSARDIQQPWHEQYF. The CDR3 nucleotides are TGCAGTGCTAGAGATATACAACAGCCTTGGCACGAGCAGTACTTC.